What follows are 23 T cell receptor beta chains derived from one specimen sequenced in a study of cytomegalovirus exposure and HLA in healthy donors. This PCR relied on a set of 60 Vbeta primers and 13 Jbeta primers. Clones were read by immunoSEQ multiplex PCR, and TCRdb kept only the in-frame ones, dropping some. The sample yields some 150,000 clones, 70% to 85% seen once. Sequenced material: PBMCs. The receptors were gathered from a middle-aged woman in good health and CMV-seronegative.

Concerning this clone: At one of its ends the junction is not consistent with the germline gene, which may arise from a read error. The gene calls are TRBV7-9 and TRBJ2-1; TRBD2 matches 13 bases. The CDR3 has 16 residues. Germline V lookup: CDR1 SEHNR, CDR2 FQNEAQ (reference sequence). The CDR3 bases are TGTTCCAGCAGCTCCGGACTAGCGGGAGCCTACAATGAGCAGTTCTTC. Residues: CSSSSGLAGAYNEQFF.

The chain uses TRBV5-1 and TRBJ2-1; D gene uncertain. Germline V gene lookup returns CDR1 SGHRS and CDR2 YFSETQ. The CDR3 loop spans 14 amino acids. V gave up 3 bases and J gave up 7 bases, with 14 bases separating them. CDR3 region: CASSYRRETNEQFF. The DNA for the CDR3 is TGCGCCAGCAGCTACCGGAGAGAGACGAATGAGCAGTTCTTC.

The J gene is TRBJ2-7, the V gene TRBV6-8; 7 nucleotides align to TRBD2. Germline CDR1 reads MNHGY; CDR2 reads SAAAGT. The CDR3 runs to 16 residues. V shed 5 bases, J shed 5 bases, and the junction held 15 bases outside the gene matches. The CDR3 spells CASSPTLGGRAHEQYF. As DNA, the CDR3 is TGTGCCAGCAGTCCCACCTTGGGCGGGAGAGCCCACGAGCAGTACTTC.

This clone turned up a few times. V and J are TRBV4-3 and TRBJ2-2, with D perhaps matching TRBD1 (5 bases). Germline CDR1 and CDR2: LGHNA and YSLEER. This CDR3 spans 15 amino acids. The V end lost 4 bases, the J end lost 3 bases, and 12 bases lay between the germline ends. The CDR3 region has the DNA TGCGCCAGCAGCCCACAGGAAGCTCACACCGGGGAGCTGTTTTTT. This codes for CASSPQEAHTGELFF.

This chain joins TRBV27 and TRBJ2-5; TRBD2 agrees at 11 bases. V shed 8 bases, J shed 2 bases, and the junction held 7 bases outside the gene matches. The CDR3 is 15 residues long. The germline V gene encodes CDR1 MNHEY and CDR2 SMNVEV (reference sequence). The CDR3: CASGGLADEQETQYF. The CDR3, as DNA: TGTGCCAGCGGGGGACTAGCGGACGAACAAGAGACCCAGTACTTC.

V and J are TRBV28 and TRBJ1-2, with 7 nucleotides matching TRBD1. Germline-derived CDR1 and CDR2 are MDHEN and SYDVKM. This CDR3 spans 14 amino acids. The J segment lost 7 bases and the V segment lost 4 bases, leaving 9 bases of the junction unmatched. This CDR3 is CASSYNDRVGGYTF. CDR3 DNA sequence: TGTGCCAGCAGTTATAACGACAGGGTAGGTGGCTACACCTTC.

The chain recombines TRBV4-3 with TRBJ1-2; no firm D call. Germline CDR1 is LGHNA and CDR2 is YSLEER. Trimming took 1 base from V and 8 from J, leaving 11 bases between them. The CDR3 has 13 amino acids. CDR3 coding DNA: TGCGCCAGCAGCCAAGTCGTAGGGAGAGGCTACACCTTC. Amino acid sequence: CASSQVVGRGYTF.

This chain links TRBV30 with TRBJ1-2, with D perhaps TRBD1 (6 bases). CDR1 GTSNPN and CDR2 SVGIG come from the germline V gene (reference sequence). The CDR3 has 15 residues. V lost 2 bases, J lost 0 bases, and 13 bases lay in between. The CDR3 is CAWSRQGQPNYGYTF. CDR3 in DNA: TGTGCCTGGAGTAGGCAGGGGCAACCTAACTATGGCTACACCTTC. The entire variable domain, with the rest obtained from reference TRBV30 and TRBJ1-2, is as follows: SQTIHQWPATLVQPVGSPLSLECTVEGTSNPNLYWYRQAAGRGLQLLFYSVGIGQISSEVPQNLSASRPQDRQFILSSKKLLLSDSGFYLCAWSRQGQPNYGYTFGSGTRLTVV.

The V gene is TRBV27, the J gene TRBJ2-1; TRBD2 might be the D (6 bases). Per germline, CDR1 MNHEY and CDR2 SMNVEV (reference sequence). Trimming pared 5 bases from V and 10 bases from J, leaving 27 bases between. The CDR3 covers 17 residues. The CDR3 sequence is CASSIRDSSNPIGEQFF. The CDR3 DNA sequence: TGTGCCAGCAGTATACGGGACTCATCAAACCCTATTGGCGAGCAGTTCTTC.

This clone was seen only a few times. DNA for the CDR3: TGTGCCAGTAGTATTGGCTATTGGGGGGACTATGGCACTGAAGCTTTCTTT. It is translated as CASSIGYWGDYGTEAFF. This sequence joins TRBV19 and TRBJ1-1, with D perhaps matching TRBD1 (5 bases). V was pared by 3 bases and J by 4 bases, with 21 bases between. CDR3 length: 17 amino acids. Germline lookup yields CDR1 LNHDA and CDR2 SQIVND (reference sequence).

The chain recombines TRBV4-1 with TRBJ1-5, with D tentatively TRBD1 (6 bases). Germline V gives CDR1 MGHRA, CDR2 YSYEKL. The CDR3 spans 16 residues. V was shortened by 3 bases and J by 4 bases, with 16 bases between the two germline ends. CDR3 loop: CASSQIGGGVNQPQHF. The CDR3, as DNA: TGCGCCAGCAGCCAGATTGGAGGGGGGGTGAATCAGCCCCAGCATTTT.

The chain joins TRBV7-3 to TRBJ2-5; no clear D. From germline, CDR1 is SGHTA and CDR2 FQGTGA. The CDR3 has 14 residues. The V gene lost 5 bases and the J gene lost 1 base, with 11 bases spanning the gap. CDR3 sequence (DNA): TGTGCCAGCAGCAATTTTGGCCCCCAAGAGACCCAGTACTTC. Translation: CASSNFGPQETQYF. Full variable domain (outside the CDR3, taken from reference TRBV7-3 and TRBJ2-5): GAGVSQTPSNKVTEKGKYVELRCDPISGHTALYWYRQSLGQGPEFLIYFQGTGAADDSGLPNDRFFAVRPEGSVSTLKIQRTERGDSAVYLCASSNFGPQETQYFGPGTRLLVL.

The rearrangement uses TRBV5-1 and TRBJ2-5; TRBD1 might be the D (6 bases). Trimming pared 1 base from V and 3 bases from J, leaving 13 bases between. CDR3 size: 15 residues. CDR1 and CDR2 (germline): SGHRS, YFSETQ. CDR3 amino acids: CASSLMDRTEETQYF. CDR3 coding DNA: TGCGCCAGCAGCTTGATGGACAGAACGGAAGAGACCCAGTACTTC.

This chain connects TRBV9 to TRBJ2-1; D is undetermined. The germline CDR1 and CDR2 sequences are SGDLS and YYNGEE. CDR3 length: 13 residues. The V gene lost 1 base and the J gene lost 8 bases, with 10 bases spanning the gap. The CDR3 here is CASSVMSIDEQFF. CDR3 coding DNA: TGTGCCAGCAGCGTAATGAGTATCGATGAGCAGTTCTTC.

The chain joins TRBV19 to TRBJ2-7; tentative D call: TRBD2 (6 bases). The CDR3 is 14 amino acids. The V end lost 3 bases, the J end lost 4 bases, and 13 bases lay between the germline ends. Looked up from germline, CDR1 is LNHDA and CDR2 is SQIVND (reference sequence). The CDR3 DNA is TGTGCCAGTAGTATCCTGGGCGGGGTTTACGAGCAGTACTTC. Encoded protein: CASSILGGVYEQYF.

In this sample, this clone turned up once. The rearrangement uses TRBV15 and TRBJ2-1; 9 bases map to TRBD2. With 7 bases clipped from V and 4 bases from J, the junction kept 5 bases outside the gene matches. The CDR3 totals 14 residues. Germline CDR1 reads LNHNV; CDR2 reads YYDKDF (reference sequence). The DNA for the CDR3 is TGTGCCACCACTGCTAGCGGGACTTACAATGAGCAGTTCTTC. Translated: CATTASGTYNEQFF.

CDR3 amino acids: CASSWGRNEQFF. The DNA for the CDR3 is TGTGCCAGCAGTTGGGGGAGGAATGAGCAGTTCTTC. The chain has TRBV28 and TRBJ2-1; possible D gene TRBD2, 6 bases. The CDR3 is made up of 12 amino acids. The germline CDR1 and CDR2 sequences are MDHEN and SYDVKM. Trimming removed 4 bases at V and 7 bases at J, with 8 bases between.

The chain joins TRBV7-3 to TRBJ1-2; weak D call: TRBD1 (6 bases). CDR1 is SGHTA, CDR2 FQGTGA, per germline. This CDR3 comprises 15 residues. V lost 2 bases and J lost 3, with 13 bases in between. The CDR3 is CASSLSGGRDYGYTF. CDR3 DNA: TGTGCCAGCAGCTTATCGGGGGGGCGCGACTATGGCTACACCTTC.

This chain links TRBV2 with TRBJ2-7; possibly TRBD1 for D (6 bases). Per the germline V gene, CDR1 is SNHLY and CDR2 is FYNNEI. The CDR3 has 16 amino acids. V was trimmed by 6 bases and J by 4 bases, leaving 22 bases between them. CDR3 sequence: CASRPRTGQISYEQYF. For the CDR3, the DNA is TGTGCCAGCAGACCACGAACGGGACAAATCAGTTACGAGCAGTACTTC.

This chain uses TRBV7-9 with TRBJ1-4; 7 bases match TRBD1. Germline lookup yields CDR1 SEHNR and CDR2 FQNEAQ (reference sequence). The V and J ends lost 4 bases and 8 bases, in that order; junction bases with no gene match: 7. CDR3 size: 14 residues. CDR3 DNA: TGTGCCAGCAGCTCAGAGACAGGGAGAGAAAAACTGTTTTTT. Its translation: CASSSETGREKLFF. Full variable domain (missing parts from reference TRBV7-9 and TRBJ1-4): DTGVSQNPRHKITKRGQNVTFRCDPISEHNRLYWYRQTLGQGPEFLTYFQNEAQLEKSRLLSDRFSAERPKGSFSTLEIQRTEQGDSAMYLCASSSETGREKLFFGSGTQLSVL.

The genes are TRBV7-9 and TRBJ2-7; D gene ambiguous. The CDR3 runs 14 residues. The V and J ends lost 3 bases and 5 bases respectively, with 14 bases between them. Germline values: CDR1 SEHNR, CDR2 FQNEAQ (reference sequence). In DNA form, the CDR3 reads TGTGCCAGCAGCTTGGAAACCCCGCAGGACGAGCAGTACTTC. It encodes CASSLETPQDEQYF.

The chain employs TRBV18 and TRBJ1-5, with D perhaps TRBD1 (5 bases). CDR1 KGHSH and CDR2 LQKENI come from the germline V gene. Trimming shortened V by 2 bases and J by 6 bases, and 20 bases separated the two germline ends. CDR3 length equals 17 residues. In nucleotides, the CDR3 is TGTGCCAGCTCACCAGGGTTGGATCAGGGAATTGTTCAGCCCCAGCATTTT. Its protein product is CASSPGLDQGIVQPQHF.

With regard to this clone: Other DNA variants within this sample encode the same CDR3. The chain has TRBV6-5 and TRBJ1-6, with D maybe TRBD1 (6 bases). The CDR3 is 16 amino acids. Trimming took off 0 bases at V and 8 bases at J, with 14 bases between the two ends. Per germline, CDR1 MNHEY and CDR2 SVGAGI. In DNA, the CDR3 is TGTGCCAGCAGTTACTCAGGGGGAAGGGTAGATTCACCCCTCCACTTT. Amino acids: CASSYSGGRVDSPLHF.